This T cell receptor beta chain was sequenced during a study of neurological immune-mediated disorders. Unsorted libraries used 2 million PBMCs kept at -80 degrees C. cDNA synthesis was performed by 5'RACE with 10-nucleotide random UMIs. TCRdb processed the 5' RACE reads anew with MiXCR; each CDR3 protein has one entry. The sample records roughly 40,000 distinct CDR3 sequences, over 2% being singletons. This clonotype has ten or more counts. Its specificity is unknown. The V end was cut by 3 bases, the J end by 3 bases, with 20 bases between. The CDR3 totals 16 residues. Germline assignment: CDR1 DFQATT and CDR2 SNEGSKA (reference sequence). Overall study findings and caveats: The repertoires of 18 of 34 multiple sclerosis patients were placed by phylogenetic grouping in a single related-CDR3 cluster, which may be a signature.

This sequence originates from a man aged 50 or older with multiple sclerosis. The rearrangement uses TRBV20-1 and TRBJ1-1; D is perhaps TRBD1 (6 bases). The sample comprised PBMCs. The CDR3 sequence: CSAREFSGGPYTEAFF. The CDR3 coding sequence is TGCAGTGCTAGGGAATTTTCCGGGGGGCCATACACTGAAGCTTTCTTT.